The 20 T cell receptor beta chains below were found in one sample sequenced in a study of monozygotic twins with inflammatory bowel disease. TCRdb reprocessed the 5' RACE reads and reports one entry per CDR3 protein, with no DNA. The table for this sample gives fewer than 550,000 distinct CDR3 sequences. The material sequenced was blood. The receptors here all came from a human donor with ulcerative colitis or Crohn's disease, or a healthy co-twin of an affected twin (not recorded which).

V and J are TRBV20-1 and TRBJ2-1; TCRdb picks TRBD2, but there is no DNA to check that call. This CDR3 is 14 amino acids long. Germline V CDR1 and CDR2: DFQATT, SNEGSKA (reference sequence). CDR3 residues: CSVRREGPDNEQFF.

V usage is TRBV5-5 and J usage is TRBJ2-1; checking the TCRdb D call of TRBD1 is not possible without DNA. Germline CDR1 SGHKS, CDR2 YYEKEE (reference sequence). The CDR3 is 16 residues long. The CDR3 reads CASNVEKTGVYNEQFF.

This chain uses TRBV3-1 with TRBJ2-1; the D call of TRBD2 rests on TCRdb alone, since no DNA is present to check it. Germline V gene data show CDR1 as LGHDT and CDR2 as YNNKEL (reference sequence). This CDR3 comprises 15 residues. The CDR3 spells CASSQVFLAINEQFF.

V and J are TRBV11-2 and TRBJ2-2; TCRdb gives TRBD2 as the D gene, but with no DNA this cannot be confirmed. This CDR3 spans 16 amino acids. Germline V gene data show CDR1 as SGHAT and CDR2 as FQNNGV. CDR3 protein: CASSLVGLGLTGELFF.

The chain couples TRBV19 to TRBJ2-3; TCRdb outputs TRBD2, but without DNA this stays unchecked. The CDR3 length is 12 residues. Germline CDR1 reads LNHDA; CDR2 reads SQIVND (reference sequence). CDR3 loop: CASWDFTDTQYF.

This chain links TRBV27 with TRBJ1-6. Looked up from germline, CDR1 is MNHEY and CDR2 is SMNVEV (reference sequence). The CDR3 covers 16 residues. The CDR3 sequence is CASSRSGPPLSSPLHF.

The chain employs TRBV6-5 and TRBJ2-3; TCRdb's D gene call, TRBD2, goes unchecked for lack of DNA. The germline V gene encodes CDR1 MNHEY and CDR2 SVGAGI. CDR3 length equals 16 residues. The chain's CDR3 is CASSYSRGSGADTQYF.

The chain joins TRBV15 to TRBJ1-5; TCRdb returns TRBD1, unconfirmable since there is no DNA. The CDR3 sequence is 14 residues long. Germline CDR1 and CDR2: LNHNV and YYDKDF (reference sequence). CDR3 protein: CATSNRDTNQPQHF.

The rearrangement joins TRBV10-3 to TRBJ1-1; TCRdb's assignment of TRBD1 cannot be checked, as there is no DNA. This CDR3 is built from 13 residues. Germline V lookup: CDR1 ENHRY, CDR2 SYGVKD. CDR3 amino acids: CAIGDTGDTEAFF.

This chain connects TRBV5-1 to TRBJ2-7; the D call of TRBD2 rests on TCRdb alone, since no DNA is present to check it. Per the germline V gene, CDR1 is SGHRS and CDR2 is YFSETQ. The CDR3 extends over 15 amino acids. CDR3 sequence reads: CASRGEGREGPEQYF.

J is TRBJ2-2 and V is TRBV20-1; the D call from TCRdb, TRBD2, cannot be confirmed without DNA. This CDR3 has 14 residues. Germline V gene lookup returns CDR1 DFQATT and CDR2 SNEGSKA (reference sequence). The CDR3 sequence: CSARDSRGSGELFF.

J is TRBJ2-7 and V is TRBV10-3; without DNA, the TCRdb call of TRBD2 cannot be checked. Germline CDR1 is ENHRY and CDR2 is SYGVKD. The CDR3 extends over 15 amino acids. The chain's CDR3 is CATGLAGGRSYEQYF.

This chain uses TRBV19 with TRBJ2-4; TCRdb calls TRBD1, which cannot be checked without DNA. This CDR3 has 15 residues. The germline V gene has CDR1 LNHDA and CDR2 SQIVND (reference sequence). The CDR3 sequence is CASSIKGQAENIQYF.

CDR3 residues: CASSYSSAKGGYGYTF. The rearrangement links TRBV12-3 or TRBV12-4 to TRBJ1-2. The CDR3 length is 16 residues.

The CDR3 loop is CASSPQGLAGVLEQYF. V gene TRBV5-1 combines with J gene TRBJ2-7; without DNA, the TCRdb call of TRBD2 cannot be checked. The germline gives CDR1 SGHRS, CDR2 YFSETQ. CDR3 size: 16 residues.

The rearrangement uses TRBV12-3 or TRBV12-4 and TRBJ2-7; no DNA is available, so the TRBD1 call from TCRdb remains unchecked. This CDR3 has 12 residues. CDR3 region: CASSWRGYEQYF.

The CDR3 loop is CASSQDWGGIYEQYF. The chain is built from TRBV3-1 and TRBJ2-7; TCRdb's D gene call, TRBD1, goes unchecked for lack of DNA. Germline V CDR1 and CDR2: LGHDT, YNNKEL (reference sequence). The CDR3 extends over 15 amino acids.

This chain connects TRBV20-1 to TRBJ2-3; TCRdb indicates TRBD2, and absent DNA this call remains unverified. The CDR3 is 14 amino acids. Looked up from germline, CDR1 is DFQATT and CDR2 is SNEGSKA (reference sequence). CDR3: CSAPGALFTDTQYF.

The rearrangement links TRBV6-5 to TRBJ1-5. The CDR3 covers 15 residues. The germline V gene has CDR1 MNHEY and CDR2 SVGAGI. CDR3: CASSYSPGLDQPQHF.

CDR3 in amino acids: CASSYSLRGGYTF. V is TRBV6-5 and J is TRBJ1-2; TCRdb's D call of TRBD1 is untestable without DNA. The CDR3 consists of 13 residues. The germline V gene encodes CDR1 MNHEY and CDR2 SVGAGI.